This is a list of T cell receptor beta chains from one sample in a study of beta chain features in type 1 diabetes. Data came from immunoSEQ multiplex PCR; TCRdb stores just in-frame clones and leaves some out. The table includes 850,000 to 900,000 clones, around a sixth detected once. The sample comprised naive CD4+ T cells from blood. Source of these receptors: a woman younger than 35 in good health. CDR3s leave out the opening cysteine and the closing phenylalanine or tryptophan. The order of the fields is V gene, D gene, J gene, CDR3 protein. A D gene is named only where the DNA matches it firmly.

V: TRBV6-6; D: NA; J: TRBJ2-5; CDR3: ASSYTTGSFGTQY
V: TRBV2; D: NA; J: TRBJ1-2; CDR3: ASTSAGWGYGYT
V: TRBV5-4; D: NA; J: TRBJ2-3; CDR3: ASSLVGTDTQY
V: TRBV7-2; D: NA; J: TRBJ2-7; CDR3: ASSFTQDPLYEQY
V: TRBV7-3; D: NA; J: TRBJ2-3; CDR3: ASSRRSDTQY
V: TRBV7-3; D: NA; J: TRBJ2-1; CDR3: ASSYYRDSNEQF
V: TRBV5-6; D: NA; J: TRBJ2-1; CDR3: ASSNPEGLSYNEQF
V: TRBV7-8; D: TRBD2; J: TRBJ2-1; CDR3: ASSSRRDYLNEQF
V: TRBV11-1; D: TRBD1; J: TRBJ2-7; CDR3: ASSYDPGQGIPSEY
V: TRBV7-8; D: TRBD1; J: NA; CDR3: ASSRTGNWYEQY
V: TRBV6-6; D: NA; J: TRBJ1-2; CDR3: ASSYSSNYGYT
V: TRBV10-3; D: TRBD2; J: TRBJ2-3; CDR3: AIGLAVTDTQY
V: TRBV27; D: TRBD2; J: TRBJ2-3; CDR3: ASSFLAGGPNTQY
V: TRBV5-4; D: NA; J: TRBJ2-1; CDR3: ASSLSETNEQF
V: TRBV19; D: TRBD2; J: TRBJ2-1; CDR3: ASSLGTSGRLNEQF
V: TRBV2; D: TRBD1; J: TRBJ2-1; CDR3: ASRRDRGEFGDGNEQF
V: TRBV15; D: NA; J: TRBJ1-4; CDR3: ATSRTGSRTNEKLF
V: TRBV9; D: NA; J: TRBJ2-3; CDR3: ASSVGVSRSTDTQY
V: TRBV5-6; D: NA; J: TRBJ2-7; CDR3: ASSLRGGTGEQY
V: TRBV21-1; D: NA; J: TRBJ2-7; CDR3: ASAPQAPSYEQY
V: TRBV7-2; D: NA; J: TRBJ2-2; CDR3: ASSSGTVGGELF
V: TRBV7-2; D: TRBD1; J: TRBJ1-5; CDR3: ASSLRGGGNQPQH
V: TRBV6-5; D: TRBD2; J: TRBJ2-5; CDR3: ASSTPGLALETQY
V: TRBV27; D: NA; J: TRBJ1-5; CDR3: ASAQGSTPLNQPQH
V: TRBV2; D: NA; J: TRBJ2-1; CDR3: ASSGLGSYNEQF
V: TRBV2; D: NA; J: TRBJ2-7; CDR3: ASSVRSRVTYEQY
V: TRBV28; D: TRBD1; J: TRBJ1-1; CDR3: AQRSDRANTEAF
V: TRBV28; D: TRBD1; J: NA; CDR3: ASRPPGTGIYEQY
V: TRBV7-9; D: TRBD2; J: TRBJ2-5; CDR3: ASSTTSGARSSQY
V: TRBV6-5; D: TRBD1; J: TRBJ2-1; CDR3: ASSLQGIDYNEQF
V: TRBV5-4; D: NA; J: TRBJ1-2; CDR3: ASSQGQGSRGYT
V: TRBV19; D: TRBD1; J: TRBJ2-6; CDR3: ASNYGTGASGANVLT
V: TRBV7-7; D: NA; J: TRBJ2-5; CDR3: ASSLSPAETQY
V: TRBV4-1; D: NA; J: TRBJ2-5; CDR3: ASSSDGTPSETQY
V: TRBV5-1; D: NA; J: TRBJ1-3; CDR3: ASSLVGNTIY
V: TRBV4-2; D: NA; J: TRBJ2-1; CDR3: ASSQELTGEQF
V: TRBV9; D: NA; J: TRBJ1-3; CDR3: ASSVEAVYSGNTIY
V: TRBV4-2; D: NA; J: TRBJ2-1; CDR3: ASSQDRSRTHYNEQF
V: TRBV19; D: NA; J: TRBJ2-7; CDR3: ASSGLGPYEQY
V: TRBV19; D: TRBD1; J: TRBJ1-2; CDR3: ASSGDRDYT
V: TRBV7-2; D: NA; J: TRBJ2-5; CDR3: ASSLPGAGETQY
V: TRBV4-3; D: NA; J: TRBJ1-3; CDR3: ASSQVARGSGNTIY
V: TRBV18; D: NA; J: TRBJ2-1; CDR3: ASSPALGVGSYNEQF
V: TRBV5-4; D: NA; J: TRBJ1-5; CDR3: ASIQGNSNQPQH
V: TRBV6-5; D: TRBD1; J: TRBJ2-3; CDR3: ASSYSGGLGTDTQY
V: TRBV19; D: NA; J: TRBJ2-2; CDR3: ASSIMGGTGELF
V: TRBV7-9; D: TRBD2; J: TRBJ2-3; CDR3: ASSFLAGTSTDTQY
V: TRBV7-2; D: TRBD2; J: TRBJ2-3; CDR3: ASSFGGRITDTQY
V: TRBV7-2; D: NA; J: TRBJ2-5; CDR3: ASSLSGTQY
V: TRBV5-4; D: TRBD1; J: TRBJ1-2; CDR3: ASSLGQGANYGYT
V: TRBV18; D: NA; J: TRBJ2-7; CDR3: ASSSSEGRYEQY
V: TRBV27; D: TRBD1; J: TRBJ1-4; CDR3: ASSRTGGNEKLF
V: TRBV28; D: NA; J: TRBJ2-7; CDR3: ASRKDVSEQY
V: TRBV11-1; D: NA; J: TRBJ2-7; CDR3: ASSKEDGGAYEQY